Below are 27 T cell receptor beta chains sequenced from a single sample in a study of regulatory T cells in long-lasting Graves disease. Libraries of TCR beta came from iRepertoire HTBI primers plus Arm-PCR of CDR3 regions. TCRdb reprocessed the multiplex PCR reads via MiXCR and lists one record per CDR3 protein. The data contain about half a million distinct CDR3 sequences, approximately 23% of them singletons. Time point specified: persistent/refractory GD, antithyroid drugs over 5 years with positive TRAb. PBMC RNA was the source of the TCR library. Sequencing used peripheral blood mononuclear cells (PBMCs), obtained when the disease was refractory, from a patient treated with antithyroid drugs. Receptor source: a female donor with Graves disease.

This clonotype was seen only a few times. This chain joins TRBV30 and TRBJ1-1, with TRBD1 as a possible D gene (5 bases). The CDR3 runs to 15 residues. Per germline, CDR1 GTSNPN and CDR2 SVGIG (reference sequence). V was pared by 5 bases and J by 5 bases, with 21 bases between. This chain's CDR3 is CAWFPTGSGGTEAFF. For the CDR3, the DNA is TGTGCCTGGTTTCCAACCGGGAGCGGGGGGACTGAAGCTTTCTTT.

V is TRBV12-3 or TRBV12-4 and J is TRBJ2-3; no clear D gene. With 4 bases removed from V and 2 bases from J, the gap between germline ends came to 16 bases. The CDR3 covers 16 residues. CDR3 region: CASSSVAEQTTDTQYF. CDR3 nucleotides: TGTGCCAGCAGTTCGGTCGCGGAGCAAACCACAGATACGCAGTATTTT.

This clonotype was seen ten or more times. In nucleotides, the CDR3 is TGTGCCAGCAGCCACGACCAGGGATTTATGAACACTGAAGCTTTCTTT. Translation gives CASSHDQGFMNTEAFF. The chain has TRBV11-2 and TRBJ1-1, with D tentatively TRBD1 (5 bases). The V gene's germline CDR1 is SGHAT and CDR2 FQNNGV. The CDR3 has 16 amino acids. Trimming took off 5 bases at V and 0 bases at J, with 16 bases between the two ends.

As for this clonotype: A far larger clone is one base from this, pointing to a likely read error. The chain combines TRBV6-6 with TRBJ1-2, with D uncertain. Trimming stripped 0 bases from V and 6 bases from J, with 8 bases between. CDR3 length: 13 residues. In germline, CDR1 is MNHNY, CDR2 SVGAGI (reference sequence). CDR3 bases: TGTGCCAGCAGTTACTCGAGTCAGGATGGCTACACCTTC. Residues: CASSYSSQDGYTF.

This sequence joins TRBV5-1 and TRBJ2-2; D might be TRBD1 (5 bases). Trimming removed 4 bases at V and 6 bases at J, with 13 bases between. Germline CDR1 reads SGHRS; CDR2 reads YFSETQ. CDR3 length: 14 amino acids. The DNA of the CDR3 is TGCGCCAGCAGCCATTCCAGGGATCCCGGGGAGCTGTTTTTT. Protein sequence: CASSHSRDPGELFF.

This clonotype was seen a few times. This chain uses TRBV11-2 with TRBJ1-4; D might be TRBD1 (5 bases). The end of the DNA aligns better with TRBJ1-6, so the J call may be wrong. The CDR3 totals 22 residues. CDR1 is SGHAT, CDR2 FQNNGV, per germline. This CDR3 reads CASSSYRYSSRGRDSYNSPLHF. DNA for the CDR3: TGTGCCAGCAGCTCCTACAGATACTCATCCCGGGGGAGGGACTCCTATAATTCACCCCTCCACTTT.

This clonotype was picked up a small number of times. This chain uses TRBV5-6 with TRBJ2-5; 9 bases map to TRBD1. This CDR3 is 15 amino acids long. Looked up from germline, CDR1 is SGHDT and CDR2 is YYEEEE. With 4 bases clipped from V and 6 bases from J, the junction kept 10 bases outside the gene matches. CDR3 DNA sequence: TGTGCCAGCAGCGTGGGACAGGGAGACAGAAAGACCCAGTACTTC. It specifies CASSVGQGDRKTQYF.

Notes on this clonotype: One end of the junction is discordant with germline, which a read error may explain. The V and J genes are TRBV28 and TRBJ2-7; D remains ambiguous. Germline V gives CDR1 MDHEN, CDR2 SYDVKM. The CDR3 totals 14 residues. CDR3 loop: CASSPRPVRYGQYF. The DNA of the CDR3 is TGTGCCAGCAGTCCCCGCCCCGTACGGTACGGGCAGTACTTC.

V gene TRBV19 combines with J gene TRBJ2-7, with D possibly being TRBD2 (5 bases). V lost 5 bases and J lost 2, with 16 bases in between. This CDR3 comprises 15 residues. CDR1 LNHDA and CDR2 SQIVND come from the germline V gene (reference sequence). The CDR3 loop reads CASSSVSEEPYEQYF. For the CDR3, the DNA is TGTGCCAGTAGTTCGGTCTCGGAGGAACCCTACGAGCAGTACTTC.

A word on this clonotype: Being one base from a much bigger clone, this may be a read error. This chain joins TRBV2 and TRBJ1-2, with TRBD1 matching 12 bases. The V gene end was trimmed by 5 bases and the J gene end by 7 bases; junction bases not matched to a gene: 17. Germline V gene sequence: CDR1 SNHLY, CDR2 FYNNEI. This CDR3 is 18 amino acids long. The CDR3 DNA follows: TGTGCCAGCAGTTTTAGATGGGACAGGGGGCGGCTACGTAGTGGCTACACCTTC. This encodes CASSFRWDRGRLRSGYTF.

This clonotype came up many times. The J gene is TRBJ1-2, the V gene TRBV27; 7 positions match TRBD1. CDR3 length equals 13 residues. Germline V CDR1 and CDR2: MNHEY, SMNVEV (reference sequence). Trimming cost V 3 bases and J 2 bases; bases outside gene matches: 0. Here the CDR3 reads CASSFRGNYGYTF. CDR3 sequence (DNA): TGTGCCAGCAGTTTCAGGGGGAACTATGGCTACACCTTC.

The chain couples TRBV19 to TRBJ2-3; D is unresolved. The CDR3 runs to 15 residues. V dropped 0 bases and J dropped 5 bases, with 12 bases sitting between them. CDR1 LNHDA and CDR2 SQIVND come from the germline V gene (reference sequence). CDR3 coding DNA: TGTGCCAGTAGTATAGAGGCCAGACGGCAAGATACGCAGTATTTT. As protein: CASSIEARRQDTQYF.

The chain employs TRBV3-1 and TRBJ1-1, with 8 bases aligning to TRBD1. Germline V gene sequence: CDR1 LGHDT, CDR2 YNNKEL (reference sequence). Trimming at V came to 1 base and at J to 1 base, leaving 11 bases not matched to a gene. CDR3 length equals 18 residues. CDR3 in DNA: TGTGCCAGCAGCCAAGTTTTACAGGGGGATATCAGGAACACTGAAGCTTTCTTT. Translating gives CASSQVLQGDIRNTEAFF.

This clonotype was detected ten times or more. The chain is built from TRBV7-2 and TRBJ2-7, with TRBD1 matching over 7 bases. This CDR3 has 14 residues. The germline V gene encodes CDR1 SGHTA and CDR2 FQGNSA. V lost 5 bases to trimming and J lost 2 bases; unmatched junction nucleotides: 6. The CDR3 here is CASSPRQGPYEQYF. CDR3 bases: TGTGCCAGCAGCCCACGACAGGGCCCCTACGAGCAGTACTTC. Variable domain in full (rest from reference TRBV7-2 and TRBJ2-7): GAGVSQSPSNKVTEKGKDVELRCDPISGHTALYWYRQSLGQGLEFLIYFQGNSAPDKSGLPSDRFSAERTGGSVSTLTIQRTQQEDSAVYLCASSPRQGPYEQYFGPGTRLTVT.

In its sample, this clonotype was seen many times. The J gene is TRBJ1-1, the V gene TRBV19; possible D gene TRBD1, 6 bases. Trimming took 3 bases from V and 5 from J, leaving 16 bases between them. The germline CDR1 and CDR2 sequences are LNHDA and SQIVND (reference sequence). The length of the CDR3 is 15 residues. In DNA, the CDR3 is TGTGCCAGTAGTATTGGACAGAGCCTCAGGACTGAAGCTTTCTTT. Translated: CASSIGQSLRTEAFF.

CDR3 coding DNA: TGCAGTGCTAGAGACGAGATACAGGGTCCATCCAATCAGCCCCAGCATTTT. Translation: CSARDEIQGPSNQPQHF. This chain uses TRBV20-1 with TRBJ1-5; a possible D gene is TRBD1 (6 bases). Germline CDR1 is DFQATT and CDR2 is SNEGSKA (reference sequence). With 0 bases removed from V and 3 bases from J, the gap between germline ends came to 18 bases. This CDR3 has 17 amino acids.

This clonotype was detected many times. The chain links TRBV28 to TRBJ2-7, with D perhaps being TRBD1 or TRBD2 (5 bases each). Germline V gives CDR1 MDHEN, CDR2 SYDVKM. The CDR3 consists of 14 residues. Trimming took off 6 bases at V and 0 bases at J, with 12 bases between the two ends. The CDR3 bases are TGTGCCAGCAGACCTACCGGGGCCTCCTACGAGCAGTACTTC. Protein product: CASRPTGASYEQYF.

This clonotype was observed at least ten times. The rearrangement joins TRBV28 to TRBJ2-7; possibly TRBD2 for D (6 bases). Germline V gene lookup returns CDR1 MDHEN and CDR2 SYDVKM. Trimming pared 3 bases from V and 1 base from J, leaving 10 bases between. CDR3 length: 14 amino acids. CDR3 coding DNA: TGTGCCAGCAGTTTCGAAGGAGGGTCCTACGAGCAGTACTTC. Translating gives CASSFEGGSYEQYF.

Remarks on this clonotype: A much larger clone lies one base from this, so it may be a read error. The CDR3 sequence: CASSLVDRATEAFF. CDR3 bases: TGCGCCAGCAGCTTGGTGGACAGGGCCACTGAAGCTTTCTTT. The chain uses TRBV5-1 and TRBJ1-1; 8 positions match TRBD1. Germline V CDR1 and CDR2: SGHRS, YFSETQ. The ends lost 0 bases at V and 4 bases at J; junction bases unmatched: 2. This CDR3 comprises 14 residues.

The chain combines TRBV20-1 with TRBJ2-5; no firm D call. Germline V gene data show CDR1 as DFQATT and CDR2 as SNEGSKA (reference sequence). V lost 5 bases to trimming and J lost 4 bases, with 11 bases between them. The length of the CDR3 is 12 residues. CDR3 protein: CSAYRSGETQYF. In DNA form, the CDR3 reads TGCAGTGCTTACAGATCAGGAGAGACCCAGTACTTC.

This clonotype has at least ten counts. The V and J genes are TRBV2 and TRBJ2-7; 10 nucleotides match TRBD2. With V trimmed by 5 bases and J by 6 bases, 10 bases remained unmatched. The CDR3 loop spans 15 amino acids. CDR1 is SNHLY and CDR2 is FYNNEI in the germline V gene. The chain's CDR3 is CASSPKQREGVEQYF. The CDR3 nucleotides read TGTGCCAGCAGTCCGAAACAGCGGGAGGGCGTCGAGCAGTACTTC.

This chain links TRBV2 with TRBJ1-3, with TRBD1 as a possible D gene (5 bases). V gave up 3 bases and J gave up 3 bases, with 12 bases separating them. Germline V gives CDR1 SNHLY, CDR2 FYNNEI. This CDR3 has 15 amino acids. The CDR3 region has the DNA TGTGCCAGCAGTGATGGCCCGGGGGTTGGAAACACCATATATTTT. Its protein is CASSDGPGVGNTIYF.

This clonotype appeared a few times. The V and J genes are TRBV6-2 or TRBV6-3 and TRBJ2-3, with D perhaps matching TRBD2 (6 bases). V shed 4 bases and J shed 4 bases, with 12 bases lying between them. Germline CDR1 and CDR2: MNHEY and SVGEGT. The CDR3 is made up of 14 amino acids. The CDR3 DNA reads as TGTGCCAGCAGTTTGGGACTCCCTCCAGATACGCAGTATTTT. This translates into CASSLGLPPDTQYF.

This clonotype was recorded many times. The V call is TRBV6-1, the J call TRBJ1-1, with a possible D match to TRBD1 (5 bases). V gave up 4 bases and J gave up 8 bases, with 20 bases separating them. The CDR3 spans 15 residues. Germline V CDR1 and CDR2: MNHNS, SASEGT. CDR3 nucleotides: TGTGCCAGCAGTGGATCTCAGGGCATAGAGGTCGAAGCTTTCTTT. Encoded protein: CASSGSQGIEVEAFF.

V and J are TRBV19 and TRBJ2-5; 8 bases map to TRBD1. The J call may be mistaken, given a closer DNA end match to TRBJ2-1. The CDR3 runs to 16 residues. Germline loops: CDR1 LNHDA, CDR2 SQIVND (reference sequence). The CDR3 loop is CASSLKGDRWYNEQFF. In DNA form, the CDR3 reads TGTGCCAGTAGCTTGAAAGGGGACAGGTGGTACAATGAGCAGTTCTTC.

This clonotype was found a few times. The chain recombines TRBV6-1 with TRBJ1-1; D might be TRBD1 (5 bases). V lost 6 bases to trimming and J lost 2 bases, with 13 bases between them. Germline assignment: CDR1 MNHNS and CDR2 SASEGT. The CDR3 runs 14 residues. The CDR3 bases are TGTGCCAGCAGGGGACGAGGGTTAAACACTGAAGCTTTCTTT. Protein product: CASRGRGLNTEAFF.

The CDR3: CAWSGDRDGSYEQYF. The CDR3 bases are TGTGCCTGGAGTGGGGACCGGGACGGCTCCTACGAGCAGTACTTC. V gene TRBV30 combines with J gene TRBJ2-7; perhaps D is TRBD1 or TRBD2 (5 bases each). This CDR3 comprises 15 residues. Looked up from germline, CDR1 is GTSNPN and CDR2 is SVGIG (reference sequence). The V end lost 1 base, the J end lost 0 bases, and 13 bases lay between the germline ends.